Reported below is one TCR beta chain. The sample is drawn from a study of blood T cell repertoires in COVID-19. On the study more broadly: Researchers got acute and convalescent COVID-19 samples from the United States, Italy and Spain.

Germline trimming cut 0 bases from V and 6 bases from J; bases unmatched to any gene: 7. The CDR3 sequence is 15 residues long. The germline V gene encodes CDR1 MNHEY and CDR2 SVGEGT. Enrolled during active infection, Seattle patients were then followed longitudinally. Clones were sequenced by immunoSEQ multiplex PCR, and TCRdb holds only the in-frame ones, with some missing. The sample yields 100,000 to 150,000 clones, roughly 90% seen once. The J gene is TRBJ2-5, the V gene TRBV6-2 or TRBV6-3; 7 nucleotides agree with TRBD1. The sequenced sample consisted of peripheral blood. This sequence originates from a woman aged 55-75 years with COVID-19, enrolled during active disease. The CDR3, as DNA: TGTGCCAGCAGTTACTCGATAGGGACAGATAAGACCCAGTACTTC. Protein: CASSYSIGTDKTQYF.